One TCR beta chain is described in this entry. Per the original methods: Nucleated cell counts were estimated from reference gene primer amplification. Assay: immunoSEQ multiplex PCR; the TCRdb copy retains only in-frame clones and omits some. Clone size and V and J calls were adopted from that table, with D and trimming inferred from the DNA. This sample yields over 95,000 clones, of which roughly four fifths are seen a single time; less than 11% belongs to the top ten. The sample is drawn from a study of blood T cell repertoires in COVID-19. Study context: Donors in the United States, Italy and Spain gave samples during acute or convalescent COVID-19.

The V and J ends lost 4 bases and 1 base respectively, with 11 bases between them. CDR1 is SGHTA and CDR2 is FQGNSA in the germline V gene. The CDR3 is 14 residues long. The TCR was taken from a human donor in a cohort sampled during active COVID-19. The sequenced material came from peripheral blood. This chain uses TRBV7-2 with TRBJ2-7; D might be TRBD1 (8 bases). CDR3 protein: CASSSQGGSYEQYF. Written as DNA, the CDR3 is TGTGCCAGCAGCTCACAGGGGGGGTCCTACGAGCAGTACTTC.